Listed below are T cell receptor beta chains from one sample, sequenced in a study of cytomegalovirus exposure and HLA in healthy donors. Only in-frame clones appear in the TCRdb table, and some are missing; sequencing was by immunoSEQ multiplex PCR. The repertoire holds about 160,000 clones, with about two thirds as singletons. Sequenced material: PBMCs. Source of these receptors: a woman in her thirties in good health and CMV-seronegative. CDR3s leave out the opening cysteine and the closing phenylalanine or tryptophan. Only some rows state a clone size, as once, few, many or a class for expanded clones.

size: NA; V: TRBV30; J: TRBJ2-7; CDR3: AWSENAGSYEQY
size: NA; V: TRBV9; J: TRBJ2-2; CDR3: ASSPGTSGSGELF
size: NA; V: TRBV6-1; J: TRBJ1-2; CDR3: ASSEALGGGSYGYT
size: NA; V: TRBV9; J: TRBJ1-6; CDR3: ASSATRNSPLH
size: NA; V: TRBV9; J: TRBJ2-1; CDR3: ASSPLTGTGRGEQF
size: NA; V: TRBV6-7; J: TRBJ2-7; CDR3: ASAVGRIASGTLYFYEQY
size: NA; V: TRBV5-4; J: TRBJ2-3; CDR3: ASSLEATGSDTQY
size: NA; V: TRBV6-5; J: TRBJ1-1; CDR3: ASSNAGNTEAF
size: once; V: TRBV18; J: TRBJ1-2; CDR3: ASSPSTVNYGYT
size: NA; V: TRBV4-1; J: TRBJ1-4; CDR3: ASSHPYEKLF
size: NA; V: TRBV7-9; J: TRBJ1-5; CDR3: ASSLGGERPQH
size: NA; V: TRBV27; J: TRBJ2-1; CDR3: ASLVAYNEQF
size: once; V: TRBV11-2; J: TRBJ2-7; CDR3: ASSSPGGSYEQY
size: NA; V: TRBV7-2; J: TRBJ2-7; CDR3: ASSRGGGTYEQY
size: few; V: TRBV2; J: TRBJ1-1; CDR3: AKTGGARTEAF
size: few; V: TRBV2; J: TRBJ2-7; CDR3: ASSPGTGVYEQY
size: NA; V: TRBV30; J: TRBJ2-3; CDR3: ACSTGTDTQY
size: NA; V: TRBV7-9; J: TRBJ2-1; CDR3: ASSLGLAASPF
size: NA; V: TRBV19; J: TRBJ1-1; CDR3: ASSILGKDTEAF
size: NA; V: TRBV7-6; J: TRBJ2-5; CDR3: ASSLGTGGRETQY